The present T cell receptor (beta chain) was sequenced within a study of cytomegalovirus exposure and HLA in healthy donors. Notes on the study in general: In vitro work confirmed that a few CMV-associated chains recognize CMV antigens. Listed as cytomegalovirus-associated were 150 to 200 TCR beta chains. Usually a TCR sequence was rare, but some public TCRs were found in many donors.

The 120-subject validation cohort, separate from the roughly 700-subject first cohort, included the donors. Trimming at V came to 5 bases and at J to 7 bases, leaving 12 bases not matched to a gene. The CDR3 is made up of 16 amino acids. Germline V lookup: CDR1 LNHDA, CDR2 SQIVND (reference sequence). Profiled with immunoSEQ multiplex PCR; TCRdb holds only in-frame clones, not every one. The sample holds 130,000 to 150,000 clones; 85% to 90% are singletons and the top ten take less than 7%. A remark on this clone: What it binds is not known.

Sequencing used PBMCs. The genes are TRBV19 and TRBJ2-1; 9 bases map to TRBD2. This sequence was found in a woman under 40 in good health and CMV-seropositive. DNA of the CDR3: TGTGCCAGTAGTTACCTAGCGGGGAGGACGGGGAATGAGCAGTTCTTC. It codes for CASSYLAGRTGNEQFF.